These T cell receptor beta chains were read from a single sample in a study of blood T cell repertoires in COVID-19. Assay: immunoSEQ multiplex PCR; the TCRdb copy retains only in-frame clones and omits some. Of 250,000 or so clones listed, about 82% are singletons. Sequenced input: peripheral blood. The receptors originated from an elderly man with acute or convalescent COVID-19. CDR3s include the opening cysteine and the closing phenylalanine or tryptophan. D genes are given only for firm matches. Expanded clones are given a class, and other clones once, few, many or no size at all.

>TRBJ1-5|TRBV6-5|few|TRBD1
CASSTEGAGQPQHF
TGTGCCAGCAGTACCGAGGGGGCTGGCCAGCCCCAGCATTTT
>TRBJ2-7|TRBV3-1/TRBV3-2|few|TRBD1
CASSPPRGQYEQYF
TGTGCCAGCAGTCCCCCCCGGGGACAGTACGAGCAGTACTTC
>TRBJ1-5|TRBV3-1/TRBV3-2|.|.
CASSAGTYSNQPQHF
TGTGCCAGCAGCGCAGGGACTTATAGCAATCAGCCCCAGCATTTT
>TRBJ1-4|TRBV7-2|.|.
CASSARQVMDEKLFF
TGTGCCAGCAGCGCACGACAGGTTATGGATGAAAAACTGTTTTTT
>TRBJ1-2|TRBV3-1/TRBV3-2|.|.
CASSQDPGGYTF
TGTGCCAGCAGCCAAGACCCGGGTGGCTACACCTTC
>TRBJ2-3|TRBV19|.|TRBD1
CASSGDRGRVTQYF
TGTGCCAGTAGTGGGGACAGGGGGCGCGTAACGCAGTATTTT
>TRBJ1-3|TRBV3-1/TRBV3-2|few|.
CASSQVAGNTIYF
TGTGCCAGCAGCCAAGTGGCAGGAAACACCATATATTTT
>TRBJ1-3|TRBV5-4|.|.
CASSPGTRYSGNTIYF
TGTGCCAGCAGCCCCGGGACACGGTACTCTGGAAACACCATATATTTT
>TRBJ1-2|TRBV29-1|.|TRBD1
CSVEATGEAGGYTF
TGCAGCGTAGAAGCTACAGGGGAGGCTGGTGGCTACACCTTC
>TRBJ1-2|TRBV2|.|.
CASRWQAYGYTF
TGTGCCAGCCGCTGGCAGGCCTATGGCTACACCTTC
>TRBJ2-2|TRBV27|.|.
CASTKQGFTGELFF
TGTGCCAGTACTAAACAGGGTTTCACCGGGGAGCTGTTTTTT
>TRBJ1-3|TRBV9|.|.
CASSVGQVSGNTIYF
TGTGCCAGCAGCGTAGGGCAGGTCTCTGGAAACACCATATATTTT